The text below deals with one TCR beta chain. The data were taken from a study of blood T cell repertoires in COVID-19. Study in general: Italy, Spain and the United States were the sources of the convalescent and acute COVID-19 samples.

CDR3 size: 15 residues. Germline V CDR1 and CDR2: KGHSH, LQKENI. Trimming left V 3 bases short and J 2 bases short, with 11 bases between. Using immunoSEQ multiplex PCR, the repertoire was profiled, and TCRdb retains in-frame clones only, with some absent. This sample has 80,000 to 100,000 clones; more than 65% occur once, and the top ten carry about 4.5%. This sequence joins TRBV18 and TRBJ1-3; D gene uncertain. The sequence derives from a man in his sixties with acute or convalescent COVID-19. The sample was peripheral blood. CDR3 residues: CASSPPGIAGNTIYF. Written as DNA, the CDR3 is TGTGCCAGCTCACCGCCGGGGATCGCTGGAAACACCATATATTTT.